One sample yielded the 28 T cell receptor beta chains listed below, sequenced in a study of cytomegalovirus exposure and HLA in healthy donors (dated 2017 in TCRdb). Receptors were amplified or captured by the immunoSEQ multiplex PCR assay. For the multiplex PCR, a mixture combining 60 forward primers for TCR Vbeta segments and 13 reverse primers for TCR Jbeta segments was used. TCRdb holds this immuneACCESS table with in-frame rearrangements only. Some clones are missing; in checked studies, unresolved V genes explain under half, and the rest has no known cause. The sample includes roughly 190,000 clones, with 83% observed a single time. The top ten clones comprise around 1.6% of the sample. The sample was PBMCs. All receptors derive from a man in his forties in good health and CMV-seropositive.

J is TRBJ1-5 and V is TRBV5-5; TRBD1 matches 8 bases. CDR3 length equals 14 residues. With V trimmed by 5 bases and J by 4 bases, 5 bases remained unmatched. Looked up from germline, CDR1 is SGHKS and CDR2 is YYEKEE (reference sequence). CDR3 sequence reads: CASRSGTGNQPQHF. The CDR3, as DNA: TGTGCCAGCAGGTCCGGGACAGGTAATCAGCCCCAGCATTTT.

This clone was counted a few times. The gene calls are TRBV25-1 and TRBJ1-1; D is undetermined. From germline, CDR1 is MGHDK and CDR2 SYGVNS. The CDR3 has 12 residues. Trimming removed 6 bases at V and 0 bases at J, with 5 bases between. CDR3 coding DNA: TGTGCCAGCAGGCGGATGAACACTGAAGCTTTCTTT. Its protein is CASRRMNTEAFF.

The chain is built from TRBV11-2 and TRBJ1-4; no clear D gene. Per the germline V gene, CDR1 is SGHAT and CDR2 is FQNNGV. There are 12 residues in the CDR3. The V gene lost 2 bases and the J gene lost 8 bases, with 6 bases spanning the gap. The CDR3 DNA follows: TGTGCCAGCAGCTTATTCCGGGAAAAACTGTTTTTT. This gives the protein CASSLFREKLFF.

The chain carries TRBV19 and TRBJ2-5; D call uncertain. Trimming removed 1 base from V and 1 base from J, with 7 bases in between. There are 14 residues in the CDR3. Germline CDR1 and CDR2: LNHDA and SQIVND (reference sequence). In DNA form, the CDR3 reads TGTGCCAGTAGTATAGCTGGAGCCCAAGAGACCCAGTACTTC. Its protein is CASSIAGAQETQYF.

The chain carries TRBV7-2 and TRBJ1-2; 7 bases map to TRBD1. The J segment lost 7 bases and the V segment lost 5 bases, leaving 7 bases of the junction unmatched. The V gene's germline CDR1 is SGHTA and CDR2 FQGNSA. The CDR3 loop spans 13 amino acids. CDR3 sequence reads: CASSRDRGPGYTF. The DNA of the CDR3 is TGTGCCAGCAGCCGGGACAGAGGCCCTGGCTACACCTTC. The whole variable domain, filled in from reference TRBV7-2 and TRBJ1-2, reads GAGVSQSPSNKVTEKGKDVELRCDPISGHTALYWYRQSLGQGLEFLIYFQGNSAPDKSGLPSDRFSAERTGGSVSTLTIQRTQQEDSAVYLCASSRDRGPGYTFGSGTRLTVV.

V usage is TRBV6-5 and J usage is TRBJ1-1; possible D gene TRBD1, 5 bases. The CDR3 loop spans 15 amino acids. The germline V and J ends were trimmed by 6 bases and 3 bases, with 17 bases remaining between them. CDR1 MNHEY and CDR2 SVGAGI come from the germline V gene. The CDR3 DNA is TGTGCCAGCAGCCGCCCCGGGGGATCTTACACTGAAGCTTTCTTT. Protein product: CASSRPGGSYTEAFF.

This chain joins TRBV30 and TRBJ2-1; no definite D call. CDR1 is GTSNPN, CDR2 SVGIG, per germline (reference sequence). This CDR3 is 13 amino acids long. The ends were cut back, 5 bases at V and 0 bases at J, with 8 bases in the middle. As DNA, the CDR3 is TGTGCCTGGCGAGGTAGCTCCTACAATGAGCAGTTCTTC. Protein product: CAWRGSSYNEQFF.

The genes are TRBV19 and TRBJ1-1, with D uncertain. CDR1 is LNHDA and CDR2 is SQIVND in the germline V gene (reference sequence). Trimming shortened V by 3 bases and J by 0 bases, and 8 bases separated the two germline ends. The CDR3 totals 14 residues. The CDR3 DNA reads as TGTGCCAGTAGTATCGCCGCGATGAACACTGAAGCTTTCTTT. It encodes CASSIAAMNTEAFF. Full variable domain (outside the CDR3, taken from reference TRBV19 and TRBJ1-1): DGGITQSPKYLFRKEGQNVTLSCEQNLNHDAMYWYRQDPGQGLRLIYYSQIVNDFQKGDIAEGYSVSREKKESFPLTVTSAQKNPTAFYLCASSIAAMNTEAFFGQGTRLTVV.

This clone occurred a few times. The V call is TRBV28, the J call TRBJ1-1; 7 bases line up with TRBD1. The V gene end was trimmed by 8 bases and the J gene end by 3 bases; junction bases not matched to a gene: 9. Germline values: CDR1 MDHEN, CDR2 SYDVKM. The CDR3 is 14 amino acids. For the CDR3, the DNA is TGTGCCAGCCAAGATATGACAGGGTACACTGAAGCTTTCTTT. Translated, it gives CASQDMTGYTEAFF. The entire variable domain, with the rest obtained from reference TRBV28 and TRBJ1-1, is as follows: DVKVTQSSRYLVKRTGEKVFLECVQDMDHENMFWYRQDPGLGLRLIYFSYDVKMKEKGDIPEGYSVSREKKERFSLILESASTNQTSMYLCASQDMTGYTEAFFGQGTRLTVV.

The chain has TRBV18 and TRBJ1-2; D might be TRBD1 (5 bases). CDR1 KGHSH and CDR2 LQKENI come from the germline V gene. V was cut by 0 bases and J by 4 bases, with 15 bases left in between. The CDR3 covers 16 residues. The CDR3: CASSPPEGPTIYGYTF. The CDR3 nucleotides read TGTGCCAGCTCACCACCGGAGGGACCCACAATCTATGGCTACACCTTC.

A single count supports this clone. The chain joins TRBV5-8 to TRBJ2-7; TRBD2 is a possible D gene (6 bases). Trimming pared 0 bases from V and 1 base from J, leaving 11 bases between. The V gene's germline CDR1 is SGHTS and CDR2 YDEGEE. The CDR3 length is 15 residues. CDR3 region: CASSLGGGASYEQYF. In DNA, the CDR3 is TGTGCCAGCAGCTTGGGAGGAGGGGCTTCCTACGAGCAGTACTTC.

The rearrangement uses TRBV5-1 and TRBJ1-1; 12 bases line up with TRBD1. This CDR3 region has 15 residues. Germline V gene lookup returns CDR1 SGHRS and CDR2 YFSETQ. After removal of 4 bases from V and 4 bases from J, the junction contained 5 bases not matched to a gene. CDR3 in amino acids: CASSRGQGAITEAFF. As DNA, the CDR3 is TGCGCCAGCAGCCGGGGACAGGGGGCGATCACTGAAGCTTTCTTT.

The genes are TRBV28 and TRBJ2-3; D is possibly TRBD1 (6 bases). Looked up from germline, CDR1 is MDHEN and CDR2 is SYDVKM. V was shortened by 6 bases and J by 0 bases, with 19 bases between the two germline ends. This CDR3 spans 17 amino acids. CDR3 sequence reads: CASSYFTGTDSTDTQYF. The CDR3 DNA is TGTGCCAGCAGCTATTTCACAGGGACGGACAGCACAGATACGCAGTATTTT.

The chain uses TRBV28 and TRBJ2-5, with 8 nucleotides matching TRBD1. This CDR3 is 17 amino acids long. Trimming removed 2 bases from V and 6 bases from J; junction bases left unmatched: 14. CDR1 and CDR2 (germline): MDHEN, SYDVKM. The CDR3 spells CASSLTPHQGARKTQYF. In DNA form, the CDR3 reads TGTGCCAGCAGTTTAACCCCCCATCAGGGGGCAAGAAAGACCCAGTACTTC.

The chain carries TRBV6-1 and TRBJ2-2; TRBD1 is a possible D gene (6 bases). CDR3 size: 15 residues. V was shortened by 3 bases and J by 7 bases, with 15 bases between the two germline ends. The germline CDR1 and CDR2 sequences are MNHNS and SASEGT. DNA of the CDR3: TGTGCCAGCAGTGATAGTGGGGGCATCGGCGGGGAGCTGTTTTTT. Protein: CASSDSGGIGGELFF.

This clone was observed once. The chain joins TRBV4-2 to TRBJ2-5; D gene unclear. Trimming shortened V by 3 bases and J by 7 bases, and 12 bases separated the two germline ends. Germline V CDR1 and CDR2: LGHNA, YNFKEQ. The CDR3 is made up of 13 amino acids. CDR3 DNA sequence: TGTGCCAGCAGCCAGGAGCCGGTGGGGACCCAGTACTTC. Protein: CASSQEPVGTQYF.

The chain is built from TRBV7-9 and TRBJ1-1, with 8 bases lining up with TRBD1. Germline V gives CDR1 SEHNR, CDR2 FQNEAQ (reference sequence). J gave up 1 base and V 5 bases, and 6 bases lay outside the gene matches. The CDR3 consists of 15 residues. CDR3 in amino acids: CASSKGGTGNTEAFF. The CDR3 bases are TGTGCCAGCAGCAAAGGAGGGACAGGGAACACTGAAGCTTTCTTT.

This clone was seen only once. The V call is TRBV15, the J call TRBJ1-4, with D possibly TRBD1 on 6 matching bases. There are 14 residues in the CDR3. Germline CDR1 reads LNHNV; CDR2 reads YYDKDF (reference sequence). The ends were cut back, 11 bases at V and 2 bases at J, with 15 bases in the middle. CDR3 in amino acids: CAARTGTTNEKLFF. The DNA for the CDR3 is TGTGCCGCGCGTACAGGGACGACTAATGAAAAACTGTTTTTT. The variable domain in full, with the rest retrieved from reference TRBV15 and TRBJ1-4, is DAMVIQNPRYQVTQFGKPVTLSCSQTLNHNVMYWYQQKSSQAPKLLFHYYDKDFNNEADTPDNFQSRRPNTSFCFLDIRSPGLGDTAMYLCAARTGTTNEKLFFGSGTQLSVL.

The chain has TRBV5-1 and TRBJ2-3, with 8 bases that match TRBD1. This CDR3 spans 15 amino acids. CDR1 is SGHRS and CDR2 is YFSETQ in the germline V gene. Trimming cost V 0 bases and J 4 bases; bases outside gene matches: 4. CDR3 nucleotides: TGCGCCAGCAGCTTGGCCGGGACAGGCCCAGATACGCAGTATTTT. Translated: CASSLAGTGPDTQYF. Supplemented by reference TRBV5-1 and TRBJ2-3, the full variable domain reads KAGVTQTPRYLIKTRGQQVTLSCSPISGHRSVSWYQQTPGQGLQFLFEYFSETQRNKGNFPGRFSGRQFSNSRSEMNVSTLELGDSALYLCASSLAGTGPDTQYFGPGTRLTVL.

The gene calls are TRBV7-3 and TRBJ2-7; D might be TRBD1 (6 bases). The CDR3 consists of 14 residues. V was cut by 4 bases and J by 0 bases, with 10 bases left in between. Looked up from germline, CDR1 is SGHTA and CDR2 is FQGTGA. CDR3 protein: CASSSDRSSYEQYF. The CDR3 DNA follows: TGTGCCAGCAGCTCCGACAGGAGCTCCTACGAGCAGTACTTC.

In its sample, this clone was seen a few times. The J gene is TRBJ2-7, the V gene TRBV7-3, with D perhaps TRBD2 (6 bases). The CDR3 covers 14 residues. V gave up 5 bases and J gave up 6 bases, with 17 bases separating them. Per the germline V gene, CDR1 is SGHTA and CDR2 is FQGTGA. Written as DNA, the CDR3 is TGTGCCAGCAGCACGTCCGGGAGTTCGAGCGAGCAGTACTTC. As protein: CASSTSGSSSEQYF.

The chain has TRBV5-1 and TRBJ2-3, with a tentative D call TRBD2 (6 bases). CDR3 length: 15 amino acids. V was trimmed by 2 bases and J by 2 bases, leaving 12 bases between them. Germline V CDR1 and CDR2: SGHRS, YFSETQ. The CDR3 sequence is CASSFGLQNTDTQYF. The CDR3 region has the DNA TGCGCCAGCAGCTTCGGACTACAAAACACAGATACGCAGTATTTT.

The CDR3 sequence: CASSVGVSGPYEQYF. The CDR3 bases are TGTGCCAGCAGCGTAGGGGTTAGCGGGCCCTACGAGCAGTACTTC. The V gene is TRBV9, the J gene TRBJ2-7, with 7 bases identical to TRBD2. Germline assignment: CDR1 SGDLS and CDR2 YYNGEE. CDR3 length equals 15 residues. Trimming at V came to 0 bases and at J to 2 bases, leaving 5 bases not matched to a gene.

A word on this clone: Other nucleotide sequences in the sample specify the same CDR3. The chain employs TRBV5-5 and TRBJ2-7; tentatively, D is TRBD1 (6 bases). The CDR3 is 15 amino acids. Germline lookup yields CDR1 SGHKS and CDR2 YYEKEE (reference sequence). V lost 0 bases, J lost 0 bases, and 10 bases lay in between. The CDR3 nucleotides are TGTGCCAGCAGCTTGGGGCAGGGGAGCTCCTACGAGCAGTACTTC. It codes for CASSLGQGSSYEQYF.

CDR3 in amino acids: CASSGLTSNEQFF. CDR3 DNA sequence: TGCGCCAGCAGCGGACTGACTAGTAATGAGCAGTTCTTC. This rearrangement joins TRBV5-1 to TRBJ2-1; a weak D match, TRBD2 (6 bases). The CDR3 is 13 residues long. With 4 bases removed from V and 7 bases from J, the gap between germline ends came to 12 bases. Germline CDR1 reads SGHRS; CDR2 reads YFSETQ.

The V and J genes are TRBV9 and TRBJ1-6; D not certain. V was clipped by 0 bases and J by 7 bases, with 8 bases between them. In germline, CDR1 is SGDLS, CDR2 YYNGEE. The CDR3 is 14 amino acids. For the CDR3, the DNA is TGTGCCAGCAGCGTAGCGGGTCTGAATTCACCCCTCCACTTT. Protein product: CASSVAGLNSPLHF.

The chain joins TRBV5-1 to TRBJ1-5; D call uncertain. V was cut by 0 bases and J by 4 bases, with 5 bases left in between. Per the germline V gene, CDR1 is SGHRS and CDR2 is YFSETQ. The CDR3 totals 13 residues. The CDR3 is CASSLGENQPQHF. The CDR3 bases are TGCGCCAGCAGCTTGGGGGAGAATCAGCCCCAGCATTTT.

This clone has just one count. This CDR3 reads CASSSNMGQLGYTF. The CDR3 DNA sequence: TGTGCCAGCAGCTCCAACATGGGACAGTTGGGCTACACCTTC. This rearrangement joins TRBV7-2 to TRBJ1-2; the match to TRBD1 covers 7 bases. CDR1 and CDR2 (germline): SGHTA, FQGNSA. V lost 4 bases to trimming and J lost 8 bases; unmatched junction nucleotides: 10. The CDR3 has 14 amino acids.